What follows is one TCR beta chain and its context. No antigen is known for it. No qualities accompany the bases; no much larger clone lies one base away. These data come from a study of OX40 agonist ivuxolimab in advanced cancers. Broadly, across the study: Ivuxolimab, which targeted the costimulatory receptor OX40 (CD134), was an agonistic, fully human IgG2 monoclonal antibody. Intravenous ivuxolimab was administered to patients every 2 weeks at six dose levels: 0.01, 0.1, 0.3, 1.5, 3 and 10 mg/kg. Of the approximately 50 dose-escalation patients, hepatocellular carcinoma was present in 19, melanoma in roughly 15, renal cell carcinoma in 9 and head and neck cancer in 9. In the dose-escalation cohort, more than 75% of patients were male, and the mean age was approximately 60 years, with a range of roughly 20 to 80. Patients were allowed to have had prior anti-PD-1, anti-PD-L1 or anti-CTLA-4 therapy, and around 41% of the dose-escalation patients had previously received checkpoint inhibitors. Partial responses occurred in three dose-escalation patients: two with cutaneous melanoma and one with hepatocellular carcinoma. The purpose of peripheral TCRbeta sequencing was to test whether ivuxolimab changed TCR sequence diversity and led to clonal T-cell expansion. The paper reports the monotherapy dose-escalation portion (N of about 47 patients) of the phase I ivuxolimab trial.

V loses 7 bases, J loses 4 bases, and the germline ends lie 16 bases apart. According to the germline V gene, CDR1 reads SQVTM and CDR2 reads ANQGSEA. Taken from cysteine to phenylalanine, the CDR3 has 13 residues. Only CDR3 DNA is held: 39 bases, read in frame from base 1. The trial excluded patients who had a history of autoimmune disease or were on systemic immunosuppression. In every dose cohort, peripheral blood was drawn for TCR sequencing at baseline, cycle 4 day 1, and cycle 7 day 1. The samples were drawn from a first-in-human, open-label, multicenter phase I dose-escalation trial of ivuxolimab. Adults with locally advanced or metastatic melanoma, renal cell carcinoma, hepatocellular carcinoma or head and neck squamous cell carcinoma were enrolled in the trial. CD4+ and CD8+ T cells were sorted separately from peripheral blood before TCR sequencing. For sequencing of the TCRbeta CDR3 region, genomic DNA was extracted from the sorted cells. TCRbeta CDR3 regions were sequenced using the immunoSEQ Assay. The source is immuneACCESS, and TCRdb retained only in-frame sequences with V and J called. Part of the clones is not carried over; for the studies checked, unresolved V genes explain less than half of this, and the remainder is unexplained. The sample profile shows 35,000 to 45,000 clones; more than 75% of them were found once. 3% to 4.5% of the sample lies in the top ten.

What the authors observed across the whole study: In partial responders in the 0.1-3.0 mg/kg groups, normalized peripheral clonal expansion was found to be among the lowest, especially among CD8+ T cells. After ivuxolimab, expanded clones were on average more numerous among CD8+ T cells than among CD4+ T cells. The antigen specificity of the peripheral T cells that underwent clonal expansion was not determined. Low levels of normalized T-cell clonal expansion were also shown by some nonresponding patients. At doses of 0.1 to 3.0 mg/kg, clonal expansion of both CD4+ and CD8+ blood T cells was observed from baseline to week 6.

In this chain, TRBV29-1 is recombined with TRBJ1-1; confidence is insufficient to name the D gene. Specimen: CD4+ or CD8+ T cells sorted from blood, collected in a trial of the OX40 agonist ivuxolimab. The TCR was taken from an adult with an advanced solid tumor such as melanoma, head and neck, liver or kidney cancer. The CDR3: CSAPRPGGTEAFF. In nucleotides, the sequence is TGCAGCGCCCCGAGGCCGGGTGGCACTGAAGCTTTCTTT.